This T cell receptor beta chain stems from a study of regulatory T cells in long-lasting Graves disease. Noted time point: persistent/refractory GD, antithyroid drugs over 5 years with positive TRAb. Construction of the TCR library relied on RNA isolated from PBMCs. Building the TCR beta libraries relied on iRepertoire HTBI primers, and CDR3 regions underwent Arm-PCR. TCRdb ran MiXCR on the multiplex PCR reads and lists one entry per CDR3 protein. The sample lists around 510,000 distinct CDR3 sequences, about a fifth occurring once. CDR3 length: 17 amino acids. The V segment lost 3 bases and the J segment 1 base; nucleotides outside the gene matches: 9. Germline loops: CDR1 SGHVS, CDR2 FQNEAQ.

The sequence was collected from a female donor with Graves disease. The source material was peripheral blood mononuclear cells (PBMCs), sampled when the disease was refractory, from a patient treated with antithyroid drugs. The genes are TRBV7-8 and TRBJ2-7, with TRBD2 identical over 10 bases. The CDR3 DNA follows: TGTGCCAGCAGCTTGGCACGACTAGCGGGCATTTCCTACGAGCAGTACTTC. Protein: CASSLARLAGISYEQYF.